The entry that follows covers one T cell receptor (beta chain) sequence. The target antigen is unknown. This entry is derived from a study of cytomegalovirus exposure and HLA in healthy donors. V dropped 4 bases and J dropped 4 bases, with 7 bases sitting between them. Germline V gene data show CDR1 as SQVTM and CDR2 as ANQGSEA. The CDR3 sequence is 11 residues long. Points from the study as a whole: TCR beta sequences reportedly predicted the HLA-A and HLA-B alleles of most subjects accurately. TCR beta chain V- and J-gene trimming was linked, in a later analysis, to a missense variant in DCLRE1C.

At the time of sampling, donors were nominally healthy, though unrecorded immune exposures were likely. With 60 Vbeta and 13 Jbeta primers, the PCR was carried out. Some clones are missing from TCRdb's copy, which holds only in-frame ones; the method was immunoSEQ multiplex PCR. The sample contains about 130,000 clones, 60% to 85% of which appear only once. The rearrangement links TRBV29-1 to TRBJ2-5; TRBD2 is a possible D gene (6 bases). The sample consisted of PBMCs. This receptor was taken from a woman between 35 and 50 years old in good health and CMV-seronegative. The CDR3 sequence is CSVAEGETQYF. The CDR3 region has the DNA TGCAGCGTTGCGGAGGGAGAGACCCAGTACTTC.